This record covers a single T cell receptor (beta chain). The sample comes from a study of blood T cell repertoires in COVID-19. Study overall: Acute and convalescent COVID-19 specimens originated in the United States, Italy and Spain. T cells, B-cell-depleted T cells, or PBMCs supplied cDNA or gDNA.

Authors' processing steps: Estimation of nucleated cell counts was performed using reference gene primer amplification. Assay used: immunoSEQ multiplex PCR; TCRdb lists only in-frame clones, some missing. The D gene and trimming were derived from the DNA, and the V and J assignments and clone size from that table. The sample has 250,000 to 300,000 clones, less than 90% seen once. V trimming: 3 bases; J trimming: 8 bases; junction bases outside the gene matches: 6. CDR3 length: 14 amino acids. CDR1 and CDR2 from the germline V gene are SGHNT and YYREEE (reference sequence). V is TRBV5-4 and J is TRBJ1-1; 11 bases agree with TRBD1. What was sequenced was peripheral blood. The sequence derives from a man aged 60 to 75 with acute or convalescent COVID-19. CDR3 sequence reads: CASSYRTGGAEAFF. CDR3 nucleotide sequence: TGTGCCAGCAGCTACCGGACAGGGGGCGCGGAAGCTTTCTTT.